This TCR beta chain emerged from a study of radiotherapy plus CTLA-4 blockade in lung cancer. Sequencing used immunoSEQ multiplex PCR; TCRdb keeps in-frame clones, though not all of them. In the table there are tens of thousands of clones, 79% of which are singletons. The sample here was peripheral blood, taken from a patient treated with radiotherapy plus ipilimumab. This TCR was sampled from a human donor with non-small cell lung cancer who had a complete response to radiotherapy plus ipilimumab.

The CDR3, as DNA: TGTGCCGGGGCGACAGGGTACACCGGGGAGCTGTTTTTT. Its translation is CAGATGYTGELFF. The chain recombines TRBV11-2 with TRBJ2-2; TRBD1 aligns across 7 bases. The germline CDR1 and CDR2 sequences are SGHAT and FQNNGV. The CDR3 has 13 residues. V lost 11 bases and J lost 3; bases outside the gene matches: 6.